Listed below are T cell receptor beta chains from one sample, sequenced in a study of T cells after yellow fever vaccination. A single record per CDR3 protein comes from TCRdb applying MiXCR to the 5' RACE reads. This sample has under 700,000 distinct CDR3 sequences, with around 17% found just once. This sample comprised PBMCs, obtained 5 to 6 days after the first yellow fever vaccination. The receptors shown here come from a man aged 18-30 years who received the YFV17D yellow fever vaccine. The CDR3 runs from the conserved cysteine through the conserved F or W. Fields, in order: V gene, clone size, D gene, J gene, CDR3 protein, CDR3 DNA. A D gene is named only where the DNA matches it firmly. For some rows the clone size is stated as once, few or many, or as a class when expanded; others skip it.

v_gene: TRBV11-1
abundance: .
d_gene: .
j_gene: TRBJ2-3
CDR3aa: CASSLGSGGRPRTDTQYF
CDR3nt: TGTGCCAGCAGCCTAGGTAGTGGGGGCCGCCCTCGCACAGATACGCAGTATTTT

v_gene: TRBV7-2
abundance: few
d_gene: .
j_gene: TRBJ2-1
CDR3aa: CASSIGVAGTNEQFF
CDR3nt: TGTGCCAGCAGCATCGGCGTGGCAGGGACCAATGAGCAGTTCTTC

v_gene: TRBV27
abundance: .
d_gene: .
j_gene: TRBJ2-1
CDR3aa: CASSFLGTSYNEQFF
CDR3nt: TGTGCCAGCAGTTTCCTCGGGACATCCTACAATGAGCAGTTCTTC

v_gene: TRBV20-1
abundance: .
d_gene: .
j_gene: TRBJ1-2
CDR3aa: CSATGEVTGGYTF
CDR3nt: TGCAGTGCAACGGGGGAGGTAACGGGAGGCTACACCTTC

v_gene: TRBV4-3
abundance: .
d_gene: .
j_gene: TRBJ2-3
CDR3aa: CASSPAPPHSTDTQYF
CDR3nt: TGCGCCAGCAGCCCAGCCCCACCCCATAGCACAGATACGCAGTATTTT

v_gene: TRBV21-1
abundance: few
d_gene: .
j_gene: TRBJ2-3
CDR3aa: CASNTGTPIRACTDTQYF
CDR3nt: TGTGCCAGCAATACCGGGACCCCGATCCGAGCCTGCACAGATACGCAGTATTTT

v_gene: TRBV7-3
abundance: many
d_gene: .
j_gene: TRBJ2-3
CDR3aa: CASSPPGSDTQYF
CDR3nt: TGTGCCAGCAGCCCCCCTGGCTCCGATACGCAGTATTTT

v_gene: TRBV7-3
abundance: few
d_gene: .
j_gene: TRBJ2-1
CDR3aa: CASSIGSSSYNEQFF
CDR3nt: TGTGCCAGCAGCATCGGGAGCAGCTCCTACAATGAGCAGTTCTTC

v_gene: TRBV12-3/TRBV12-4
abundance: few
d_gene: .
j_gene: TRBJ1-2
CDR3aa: CASSLNSGTYGYTF
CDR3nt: TGTGCCAGCAGTTTAAACAGCGGGACCTATGGCTACACCTTC

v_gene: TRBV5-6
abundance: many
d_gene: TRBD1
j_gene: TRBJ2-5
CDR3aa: CASSWATGRETQYF
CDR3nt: TGTGCCAGCAGCTGGGCGACAGGGCGAGAGACCCAGTACTTC

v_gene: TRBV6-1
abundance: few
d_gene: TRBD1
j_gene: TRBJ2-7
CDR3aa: CASSETGAGEQYF
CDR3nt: TGTGCCAGCAGTGAGACAGGGGCCGGCGAGCAGTACTTC

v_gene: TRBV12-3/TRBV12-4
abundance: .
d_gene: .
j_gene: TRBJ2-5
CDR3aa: CASSRDGPQYF
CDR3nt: TGTGCCAGCAGTCGGGACGGTCCCCAATACTTC

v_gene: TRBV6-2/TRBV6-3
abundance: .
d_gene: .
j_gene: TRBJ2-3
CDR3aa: CASSYLTDTQYF
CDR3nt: TGTGCCAGCAGTTACCTCACAGATACGCAGTATTTT

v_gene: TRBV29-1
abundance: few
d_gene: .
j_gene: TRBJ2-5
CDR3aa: CSVVSPPGLSYF
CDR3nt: TGCAGCGTTGTTAGCCCACCGGGACTTTCGTACTTC

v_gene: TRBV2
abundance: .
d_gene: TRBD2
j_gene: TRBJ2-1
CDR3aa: CASSESRGGVYEQFF
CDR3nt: TGTGCCAGCAGTGAATCTCGCGGGGGTGTATATGAGCAGTTCTTC

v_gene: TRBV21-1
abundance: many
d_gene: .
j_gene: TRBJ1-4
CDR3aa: CASSKAPGIRNEKLFF
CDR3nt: TGTGCCAGCAGCAAAGCTCCCGGCATACGTAATGAAAAACTGTTTTTT

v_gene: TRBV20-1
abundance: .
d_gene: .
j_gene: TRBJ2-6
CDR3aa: CSAIAGSGANVLTF
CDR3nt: TGCAGTGCAATCGCCGGCTCTGGGGCCAACGTCCTGACTTTC

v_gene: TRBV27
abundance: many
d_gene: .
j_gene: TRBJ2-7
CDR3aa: CASSLNFRGEQYF
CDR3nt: TGTGCCAGCAGTTTAAATTTCAGGGGCGAGCAGTACTTC

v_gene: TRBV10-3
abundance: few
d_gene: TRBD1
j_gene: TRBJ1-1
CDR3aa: CAISPGQGATEAFF
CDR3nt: TGTGCCATCAGCCCGGGACAGGGGGCCACTGAAGCTTTCTTT

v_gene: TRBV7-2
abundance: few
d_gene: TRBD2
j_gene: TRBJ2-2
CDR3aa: CAIEEASGGAWTGELFF
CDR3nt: TGTGCCATAGAGGAGGCTAGCGGGGGGGCATGGACCGGGGAGCTGTTTTTT

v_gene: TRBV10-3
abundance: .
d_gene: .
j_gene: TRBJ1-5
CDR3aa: CAISQGFSQPQHF
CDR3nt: TGTGCCATCAGTCAGGGTTTTAGTCAGCCCCAGCATTTT

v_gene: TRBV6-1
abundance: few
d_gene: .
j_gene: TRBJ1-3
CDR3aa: CASSWGGNGNTIYF
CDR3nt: TGTGCCAGCTCCTGGGGGGGGAATGGAAACACCATATATTTT

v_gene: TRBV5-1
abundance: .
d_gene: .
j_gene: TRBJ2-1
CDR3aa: CASSFGRLVYNEQFF
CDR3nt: TGCGCCAGCAGCTTTGGGAGGTTGGTTTACAATGAGCAGTTCTTC

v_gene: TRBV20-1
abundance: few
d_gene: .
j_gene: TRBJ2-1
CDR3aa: CSAYYHENNEQFF
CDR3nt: TGCAGTGCCTACTACCACGAGAACAATGAGCAGTTCTTC

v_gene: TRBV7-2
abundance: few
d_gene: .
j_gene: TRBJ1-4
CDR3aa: CASSFSPTGGNEKLFF
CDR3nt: TGTGCCAGCAGCTTTTCCCCGACGGGGGGTAATGAAAAACTGTTTTTT

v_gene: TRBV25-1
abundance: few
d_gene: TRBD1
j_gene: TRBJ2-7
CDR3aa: CASSSTGGRYEQYF
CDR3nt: TGTGCCAGCAGTAGTACAGGGGGAAGATACGAGCAGTACTTC

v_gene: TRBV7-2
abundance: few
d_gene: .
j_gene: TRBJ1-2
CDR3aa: CASSLGGRRPYGYTF
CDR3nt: TGTGCCAGCAGCTTAGGTGGCAGGAGGCCTTATGGCTACACCTTC

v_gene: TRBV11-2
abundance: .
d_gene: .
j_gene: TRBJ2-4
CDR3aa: CASSFPPRGAKNIQYF
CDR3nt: TGTGCCAGCAGCTTCCCCCCTAGGGGGGCCAAAAACATTCAGTACTTC

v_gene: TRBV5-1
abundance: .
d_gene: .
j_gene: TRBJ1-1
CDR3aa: CASMDRHDTEAFF
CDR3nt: TGCGCCAGTATGGACAGACACGACACTGAAGCTTTCTTT

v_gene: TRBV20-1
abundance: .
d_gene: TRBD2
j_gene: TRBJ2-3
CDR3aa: CSARPRAGLAGRDSTDTQYF
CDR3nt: TGCAGTGCTAGACCTAGGGCTGGACTAGCGGGGAGAGATAGCACAGATACGCAGTATTTT

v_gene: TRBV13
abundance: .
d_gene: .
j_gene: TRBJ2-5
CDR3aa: CASSRERGGETQYF
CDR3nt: TGTGCCAGCTCCAGGGAAAGGGGAGGAGAGACCCAGTACTTC

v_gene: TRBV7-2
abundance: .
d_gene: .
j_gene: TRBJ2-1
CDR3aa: CASTLSWGNEQFF
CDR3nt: TGTGCCAGCACCCTGAGTTGGGGCAATGAGCAGTTCTTC

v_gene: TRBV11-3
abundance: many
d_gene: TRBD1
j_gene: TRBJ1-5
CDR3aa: CASSLGTAINQPQHF
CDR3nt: TGTGCCAGCAGTCTCGGGACAGCCATTAATCAGCCCCAGCATTTT

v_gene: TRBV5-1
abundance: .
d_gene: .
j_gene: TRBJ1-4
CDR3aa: CASSWDGNEKLFF
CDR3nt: TGCGCCAGCAGCTGGGACGGGAATGAAAAACTGTTTTTT

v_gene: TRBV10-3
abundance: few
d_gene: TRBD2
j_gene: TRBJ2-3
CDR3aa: CASAGGNADTQYF
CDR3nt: TGTGCCTCAGCGGGGGGGAATGCAGATACGCAGTATTTT

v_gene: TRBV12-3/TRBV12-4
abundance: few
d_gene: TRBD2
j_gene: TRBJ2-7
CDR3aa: CASSFPSGGAYRQYF
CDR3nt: TGTGCCAGCAGTTTCCCTAGCGGGGGGGCCTATCGGCAGTACTTC

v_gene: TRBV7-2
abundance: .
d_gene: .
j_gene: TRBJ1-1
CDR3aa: CASIDGSNTEAFF
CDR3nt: TGTGCCAGCATAGACGGGTCGAACACTGAAGCTTTCTTT

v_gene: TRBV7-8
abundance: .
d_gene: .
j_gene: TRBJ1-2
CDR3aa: CASSLVEGRQGGGYTF
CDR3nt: TGTGCCAGCAGCTTAGTTGAAGGTCGGCAGGGCGGCGGCTACACCTTC

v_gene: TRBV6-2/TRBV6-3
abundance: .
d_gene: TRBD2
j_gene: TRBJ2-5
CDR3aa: CASRGLGWKETQYF
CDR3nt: TGTGCCAGCAGGGGACTAGGATGGAAAGAGACCCAGTACTTC

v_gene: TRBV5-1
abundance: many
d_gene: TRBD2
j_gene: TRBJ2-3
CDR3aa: CASSPGTSGTTDTQYF
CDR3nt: TGCGCCAGCAGTCCCGGGACTAGCGGTACGACAGATACGCAGTATTTT

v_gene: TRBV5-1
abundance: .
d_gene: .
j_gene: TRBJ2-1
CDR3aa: CASSYRPQNYNEQFF
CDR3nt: TGCGCCAGCAGCTACAGGCCCCAAAACTACAATGAGCAGTTCTTC

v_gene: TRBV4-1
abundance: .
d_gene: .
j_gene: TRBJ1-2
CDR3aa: CASSLQRASSYTF
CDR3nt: TGCGCCAGCAGCCTCCAAAGAGCCTCGAGCTACACCTTC

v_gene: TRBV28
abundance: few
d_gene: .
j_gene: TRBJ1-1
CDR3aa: CASTALGSPTEAFF
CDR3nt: TGTGCCAGCACCGCCTTAGGGTCCCCCACTGAAGCTTTCTTT